Below, 18 T cell receptor beta chains from the same sample are listed, as sequenced in a study of blood T cells in healthy people across ages. It was with a sample-barcoded 5' primer and a J-beta primer mix that a second PCR of roughly 7 to 12 cycles was run. TCRdb re-called the 5' RACE reads with MiXCR, one entry per CDR3 protein. The table records under 2 million distinct CDR3 sequences, about 31% of them present only once. The source material was blood. Source of these receptors: a young woman in good health.

The rearrangement uses TRBV2 and TRBJ2-7; the D gene is possibly TRBD2 (7 bases). V was clipped by 1 base and J by 0 bases, with 10 bases between them. The V gene's germline CDR1 is SNHLY and CDR2 FYNNEI. The CDR3 spans 15 residues. This CDR3 is CASSEGGGPSYEQYF. The CDR3 nucleotides are TGTGCCAGCAGTGAAGGCGGGGGCCCCTCCTACGAGCAGTACTTC.

The V and J genes are TRBV9 and TRBJ2-4; TRBD1 matches 11 bases. Judging by the DNA end, TRBJ2-7 fits better; the J call may be wrong. CDR1 is SGDLS and CDR2 is YYNGEE in the germline V gene. The CDR3 has 16 residues. The CDR3 nucleotides read TGTGCCAGCAGCGTCCTCGGGACAGGGGGTTTTTACGAGCAGTACTTC. Amino acids: CASSVLGTGGFYEQYF.

This clonotype was found a few times. The chain combines TRBV4-1 with TRBJ2-4; 7 bases are a match to TRBD1. The end of the DNA aligns better with TRBJ2-7, so the J call may be wrong. The CDR3 sequence is 14 residues long. Germline values: CDR1 MGHRA, CDR2 YSYEKL. CDR3 amino acids: CASSQEQGSDEQYF. CDR3 nucleotides: TGCGCCAGCAGCCAAGAACAGGGGTCCGACGAGCAGTACTTC.

Ten or more counts support this clonotype. The genes are TRBV4-1 and TRBJ1-2; D perhaps matches TRBD1 (6 bases). V lost 4 bases and J lost 2, with 11 bases in between. The V gene's germline CDR1 is MGHRA and CDR2 YSYEKL. This CDR3 spans 14 amino acids. The CDR3 region is CASSRPDRNYGYTF. DNA of the CDR3: TGCGCCAGCAGCCGGCCTGACAGGAACTATGGCTACACCTTC.

The chain joins TRBV25-1 to TRBJ1-2, with D unclear. There are 13 residues in the CDR3. From germline, CDR1 is MGHDK and CDR2 SYGVNS. Trimming removed 2 bases at V and 4 bases at J, with 8 bases between. In DNA form, the CDR3 reads TGTGCCAGCAGTGAAGGACTTGTCTATGGCTACACCTTC. Translated: CASSEGLVYGYTF.

This clonotype was found a few times. J is TRBJ2-7 and V is TRBV10-3; tentatively, D is TRBD2 (6 bases). The germline gives CDR1 ENHRY, CDR2 SYGVKD. V was trimmed by 4 bases and J by 7 bases, leaving 20 bases between them. The CDR3 covers 15 residues. Here the CDR3 DNA reads TGTGCCATCAGTGCTGGGGGGACGGCTGCTGGGGAGCAGTACTTC. This codes for CAISAGGTAAGEQYF.

As DNA, the CDR3 is TGTGCCAGCAGTTTCCGAAACACCATATATTTT. It is translated as CASSFRNTIYF. The chain has TRBV12-3 or TRBV12-4 and TRBJ1-3; D remains unclear. This CDR3 region has 11 residues. V lost 3 bases and J lost 5, with 2 bases in between.

In DNA form, the CDR3 reads TGCGCCAGCAGCCAGGGACTAGCGGGGGCCACTAGCACAGATACGCAGTATTTT. It specifies CASSQGLAGATSTDTQYF. V and J are TRBV4-1 and TRBJ2-3; 14 bases are shared with TRBD2. V lost 3 bases and J lost 0; bases outside the gene matches: 5. This CDR3 region has 18 residues. Germline V gene sequence: CDR1 MGHRA, CDR2 YSYEKL.

The chain carries TRBV7-9 and TRBJ2-7, with 7 nucleotides matching TRBD1. The CDR3 contains 16 residues. Germline loops: CDR1 SEHNR, CDR2 FQNEAQ (reference sequence). J lost 4 bases, V lost 10 bases, and 19 bases had no gene match. The CDR3, as DNA: TGTGCCACCGCCGAGCTAGGCCGGTCACAGGGGTACGAGCAGTACTTC. Encoded protein: CATAELGRSQGYEQYF.

This clonotype has just a few counts. The genes are TRBV15 and TRBJ2-3, with D possibly matching TRBD2 (7 bases). The V end was cut by 0 bases, the J end by 3 bases, with 16 bases between. CDR3 length: 17 residues. Germline CDR1 and CDR2: LNHNV and YYDKDF (reference sequence). The DNA of the CDR3 is TGTGCCACCAGCAGAGACGGGGGAGGGGGAGGAACAGATACGCAGTATTTT. Amino acid sequence: CATSRDGGGGGTDTQYF.

The sample holds a few counts of this clonotype. This chain links TRBV9 with TRBJ1-1; D is perhaps TRBD1 (6 bases). Trimming removed 4 bases at V and 5 bases at J, with 12 bases between. CDR1 and CDR2 (germline): SGDLS, YYNGEE. This CDR3 region has 13 residues. The CDR3 nucleotides are TGTGCCAGCAGCACAGGGCTAAGAACTGAAGCTTTCTTT. This codes for CASSTGLRTEAFF.

In its sample, this clonotype was seen once. The CDR3 bases are TGTGCCAGCAGGGGGACAGGTGGCAATGAGCAGTTCTTC. This translates into CASRGTGGNEQFF. The chain is built from TRBV4-2 and TRBJ2-1; 8 positions agree with TRBD1. J gave up 6 bases and V 6 bases, and 4 bases lay outside the gene matches. The CDR3 contains 13 residues. CDR1 is LGHNA, CDR2 YNFKEQ, per germline.

This CDR3 reads CASTPADRVGTEAFF. The CDR3 nucleotides are TGTGCCAGCACCCCGGCGGACAGGGTGGGCACTGAAGCTTTCTTT. V and J are TRBV28 and TRBJ1-1; 8 bases match TRBD1. This CDR3 is built from 15 residues. V lost 7 bases, J lost 4 bases, and 11 bases stayed unmatched. The germline V gene encodes CDR1 MDHEN and CDR2 SYDVKM. Complete variable domain (other parts from reference TRBV28 and TRBJ1-1): DVKVTQSSRYLVKRTGEKVFLECVQDMDHENMFWYRQDPGLGLRLIYFSYDVKMKEKGDIPEGYSVSREKKERFSLILESASTNQTSMYLCASTPADRVGTEAFFGQGTRLTVV.

In regard to this clonotype: A read error may be the cause here, since a much bigger clone is one base away. This rearrangement joins TRBV4-1 to TRBJ2-7, with D perhaps assigned TRBD1 or TRBD2 (6 bases each). This CDR3 contains 15 residues. Germline-derived CDR1 and CDR2 are MGHRA and YSYEKL. The CDR3 loop reads CARSLALRGGSEQYF. CDR3 DNA: TGCGCCCGCAGCCTGGCCCTCAGGGGAGGAAGCGAGCAGTACTTC.

As for this clonotype: The junction departs from germline at one end; a sequencing error may be responsible. The chain carries TRBV6-1 and TRBJ2-5; 11 bases line up with TRBD2. TRBJ2-7 matches the DNA end more closely, so the J call is doubtful. CDR1 is MNHNS and CDR2 is SASEGT in the germline V gene. The CDR3 is 14 residues long. The CDR3 bases are TGTGACAGCAGCGCGACTAGCGGGATGTACGAGCAGTACTTC. Translating gives CDSSATSGMYEQYF.

J is TRBJ2-7 and V is TRBV30; D is uncertain. The CDR3 is 13 residues long. The V gene's germline CDR1 is GTSNPN and CDR2 SVGIG (reference sequence). V lost 2 bases to trimming and J lost 1 base, with 9 bases between them. The CDR3 sequence is CAWSIGRSYEQYF. For the CDR3, the DNA is TGTGCCTGGAGTATCGGTCGGTCCTACGAGCAGTACTTC.

The CDR3 here is CASSLARSDTDTQYF. The DNA for the CDR3 is TGTGCCAGCAGTTTAGCGAGGAGTGACACAGATACGCAGTATTTT. The gene calls are TRBV12-3 or TRBV12-4 and TRBJ2-3; D ambiguous. This CDR3 contains 15 residues. The V and J ends lost 0 bases and 2 bases respectively, with 9 bases between them.

In the case of this clonotype: At one end, the junction sequence differs from germline, possibly due to a read error. This sequence joins TRBV7-6 and TRBJ2-5, with 7 nucleotides matching TRBD1. The CDR3 sequence is 13 residues long. Germline loops: CDR1 SGHVS, CDR2 FNYEAQ. The CDR3 region has the DNA TGTGCCAGCAGCCACGGGACAGAAGAGATCCAGTACTTC. It yields the protein CASSHGTEEIQYF. Full variable domain (outside the CDR3, taken from reference TRBV7-6 and TRBJ2-5): GAGVSQSPRYKVTKRGQDVALRCDPISGHVSLYWYRQALGQGPEFLTYFNYEAQQDKSGLPNDRFSAERPEGSISTLTIQRTEQRDSAMYRCASSHGTEEIQYFGPGTRLLVL.